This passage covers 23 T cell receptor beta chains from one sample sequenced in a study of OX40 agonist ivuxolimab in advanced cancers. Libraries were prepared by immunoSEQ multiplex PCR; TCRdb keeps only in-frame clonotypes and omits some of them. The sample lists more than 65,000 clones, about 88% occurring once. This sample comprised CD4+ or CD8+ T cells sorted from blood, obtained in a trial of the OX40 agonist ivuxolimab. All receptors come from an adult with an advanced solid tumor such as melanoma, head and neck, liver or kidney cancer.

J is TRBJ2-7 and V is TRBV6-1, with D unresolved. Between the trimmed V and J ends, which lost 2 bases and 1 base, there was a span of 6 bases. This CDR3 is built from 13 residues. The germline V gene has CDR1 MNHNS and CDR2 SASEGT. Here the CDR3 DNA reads TGTGCCAGCAGTGAACCCCGATCCTACGAGCAGTACTTC. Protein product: CASSEPRSYEQYF.

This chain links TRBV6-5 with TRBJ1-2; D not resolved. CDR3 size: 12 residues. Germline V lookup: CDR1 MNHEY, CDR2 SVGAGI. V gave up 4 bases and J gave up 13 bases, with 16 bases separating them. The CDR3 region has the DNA TGTGCCAGCAGTTCCCCGGGAGGTCCCTCCACCTTC. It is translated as CASSSPGGPSTF.

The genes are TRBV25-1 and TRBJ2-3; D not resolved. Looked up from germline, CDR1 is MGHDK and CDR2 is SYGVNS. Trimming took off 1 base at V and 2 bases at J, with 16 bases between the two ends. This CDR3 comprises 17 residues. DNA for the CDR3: TGTGCCAGCAGTGAATCCCGGTTTAAAAGTCCCACAGATACGCAGTATTTT. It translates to CASSESRFKSPTDTQYF.

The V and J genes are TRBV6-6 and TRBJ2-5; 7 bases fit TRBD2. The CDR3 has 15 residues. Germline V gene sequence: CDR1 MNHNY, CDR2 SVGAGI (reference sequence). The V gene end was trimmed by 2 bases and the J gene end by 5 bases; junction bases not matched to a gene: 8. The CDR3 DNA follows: TGTGCCAGCAGTTACATCGGAGGGGAGGGGGAGACCCAGTACTTC. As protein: CASSYIGGEGETQYF.

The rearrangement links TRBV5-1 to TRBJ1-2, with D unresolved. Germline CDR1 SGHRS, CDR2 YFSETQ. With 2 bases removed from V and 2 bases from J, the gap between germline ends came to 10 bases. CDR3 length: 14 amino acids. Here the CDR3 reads CASSFGEKNYGYTF. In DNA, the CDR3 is TGCGCCAGCAGCTTCGGGGAGAAGAACTATGGCTACACCTTC.

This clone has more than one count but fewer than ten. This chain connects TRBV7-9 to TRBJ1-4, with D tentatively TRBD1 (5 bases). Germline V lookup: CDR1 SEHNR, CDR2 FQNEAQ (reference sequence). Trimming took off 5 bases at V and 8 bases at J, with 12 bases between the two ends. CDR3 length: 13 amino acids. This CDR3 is CASSPRRGEKLFF. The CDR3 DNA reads TGTGCCAGCAGCCCGAGAAGGGGAGAAAAACTGTTTTTT.

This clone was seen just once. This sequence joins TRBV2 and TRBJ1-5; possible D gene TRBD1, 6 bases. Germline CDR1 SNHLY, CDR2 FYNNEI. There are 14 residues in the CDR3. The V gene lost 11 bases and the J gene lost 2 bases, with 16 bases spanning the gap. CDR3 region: CAGRRGGGNQPQHF. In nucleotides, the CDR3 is TGTGCCGGTCGGAGGGGGGGTGGCAATCAGCCCCAGCATTTT.

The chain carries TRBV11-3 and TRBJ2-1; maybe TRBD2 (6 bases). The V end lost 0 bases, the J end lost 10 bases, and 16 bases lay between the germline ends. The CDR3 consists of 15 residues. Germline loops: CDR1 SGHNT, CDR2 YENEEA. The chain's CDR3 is CASSLESGLGREQFF. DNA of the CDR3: TGTGCCAGCAGCTTAGAGAGTGGGTTGGGGAGGGAGCAGTTCTTC.

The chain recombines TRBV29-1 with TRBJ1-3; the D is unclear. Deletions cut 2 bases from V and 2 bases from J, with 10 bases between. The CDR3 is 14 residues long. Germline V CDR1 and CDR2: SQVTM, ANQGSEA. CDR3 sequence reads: CSVERPEAGNTIYF. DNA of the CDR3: TGCAGCGTTGAAAGACCTGAGGCTGGAAACACCATATATTTT. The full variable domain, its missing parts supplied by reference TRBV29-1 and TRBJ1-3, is SAVISQKPSRDICQRGTSLTIQCQVDSQVTMMFWYRQQPGQSLTLIATANQGSEATYESGFVIDKFPISRPNLTFSTLTVSNMSPEDSSIYLCSVERPEAGNTIYFGEGSWLTVV.

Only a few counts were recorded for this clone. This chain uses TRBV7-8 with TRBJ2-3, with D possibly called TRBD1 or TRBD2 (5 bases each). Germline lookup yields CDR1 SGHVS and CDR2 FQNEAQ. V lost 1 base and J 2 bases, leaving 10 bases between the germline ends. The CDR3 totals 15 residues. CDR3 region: CASSLERGVTDTQYF. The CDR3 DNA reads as TGTGCCAGCAGCTTAGAGAGGGGAGTCACAGATACGCAGTATTTT.

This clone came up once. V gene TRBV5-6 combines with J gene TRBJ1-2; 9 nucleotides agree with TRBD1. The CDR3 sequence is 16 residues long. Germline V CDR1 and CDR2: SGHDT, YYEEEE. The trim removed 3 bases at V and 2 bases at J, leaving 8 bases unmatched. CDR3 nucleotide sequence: TGTGCCAGCAGCTGGGGGGTCACAGGGGGCAACTATGGCTACACCTTC. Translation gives CASSWGVTGGNYGYTF.

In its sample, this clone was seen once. The CDR3 loop is CASSSRDRADTGELFF. DNA of the CDR3: TGTGCCAGCAGCTCTCGAGACAGGGCCGACACCGGGGAGCTGTTTTTT. This sequence joins TRBV7-8 and TRBJ2-2; the match to TRBD1 covers 7 bases. V was clipped by 4 bases and J by 3 bases; unmatched bases: 8. The CDR3 covers 16 residues. Germline lookup yields CDR1 SGHVS and CDR2 FQNEAQ.

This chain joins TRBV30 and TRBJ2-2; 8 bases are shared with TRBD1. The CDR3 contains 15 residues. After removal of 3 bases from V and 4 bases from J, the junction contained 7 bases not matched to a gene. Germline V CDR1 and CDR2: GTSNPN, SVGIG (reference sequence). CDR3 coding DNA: TGTGCCTGGAGCGCGGACAGGGTGTCCACCGGGGAGCTGTTTTTT. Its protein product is CAWSADRVSTGELFF. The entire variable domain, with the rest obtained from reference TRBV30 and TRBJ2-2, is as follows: SQTIHQWPATLVQPVGSPLSLECTVEGTSNPNLYWYRQAAGRGLQLLFYSVGIGQISSEVPQNLSASRPQDRQFILSSKKLLLSDSGFYLCAWSADRVSTGELFFGEGSRLTVL.

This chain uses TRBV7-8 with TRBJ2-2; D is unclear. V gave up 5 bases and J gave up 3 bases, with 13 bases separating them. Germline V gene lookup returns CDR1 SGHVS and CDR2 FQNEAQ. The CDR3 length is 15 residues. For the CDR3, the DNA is TGTGCCAGCAGCCGAGGCCCCCCACACACCGGGGAGCTGTTTTTT. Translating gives CASSRGPPHTGELFF.

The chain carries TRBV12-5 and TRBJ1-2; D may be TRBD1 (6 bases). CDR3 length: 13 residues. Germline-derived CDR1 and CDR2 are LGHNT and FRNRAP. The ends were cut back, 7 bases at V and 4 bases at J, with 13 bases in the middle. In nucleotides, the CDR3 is TGTGCTAGTGTAAGGGACACGTCCTATGGCTACACCTTC. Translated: CASVRDTSYGYTF.

The chain's CDR3 is CASSLPTGETEAFF. Here the CDR3 DNA reads TGCGCCAGCAGCCTGCCGACAGGGGAGACTGAAGCTTTCTTT. The rearrangement uses TRBV5-1 and TRBJ1-1; 8 nucleotides match TRBD1. Per germline, CDR1 SGHRS and CDR2 YFSETQ. The CDR3 sequence is 14 residues long. V dropped 4 bases and J dropped 5; count of bases not matched to a gene: 7. Together with reference TRBV5-1 and TRBJ1-1, the CDR3 gives the full variable domain: KAGVTQTPRYLIKTRGQQVTLSCSPISGHRSVSWYQQTPGQGLQFLFEYFSETQRNKGNFPGRFSGRQFSNSRSEMNVSTLELGDSALYLCASSLPTGETEAFFGQGTRLTVV.

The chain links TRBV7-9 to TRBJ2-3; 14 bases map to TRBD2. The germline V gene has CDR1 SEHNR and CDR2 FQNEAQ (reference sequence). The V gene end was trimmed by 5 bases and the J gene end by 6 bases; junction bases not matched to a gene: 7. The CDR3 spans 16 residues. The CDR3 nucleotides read TGTGCCAGCAGCACCGGACTAGCGGGAGGTGTGGATACGCAGTATTTT. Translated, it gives CASSTGLAGGVDTQYF.

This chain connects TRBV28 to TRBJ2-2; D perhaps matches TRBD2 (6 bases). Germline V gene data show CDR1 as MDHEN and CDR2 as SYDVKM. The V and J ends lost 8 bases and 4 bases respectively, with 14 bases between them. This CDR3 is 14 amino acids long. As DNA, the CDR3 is TGTGCCAGCCGGATGCAGGGAGGCACCGGGGAGCTGTTTTTT. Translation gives CASRMQGGTGELFF.

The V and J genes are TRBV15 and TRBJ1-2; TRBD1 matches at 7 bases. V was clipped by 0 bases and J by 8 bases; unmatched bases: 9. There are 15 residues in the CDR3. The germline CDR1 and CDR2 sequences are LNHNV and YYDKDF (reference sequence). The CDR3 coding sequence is TGTGCCACCAGCAGAGACCCAGGGGGACAGCGGGGCTACACCTTC. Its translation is CATSRDPGGQRGYTF.

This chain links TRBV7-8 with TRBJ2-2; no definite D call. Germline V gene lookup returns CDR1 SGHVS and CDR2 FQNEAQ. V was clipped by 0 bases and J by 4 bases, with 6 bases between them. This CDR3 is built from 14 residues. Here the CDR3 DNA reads TGTGCCAGCAGCTTAGCGGCTGCCACCGGGGAGCTGTTTTTT. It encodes CASSLAAATGELFF.

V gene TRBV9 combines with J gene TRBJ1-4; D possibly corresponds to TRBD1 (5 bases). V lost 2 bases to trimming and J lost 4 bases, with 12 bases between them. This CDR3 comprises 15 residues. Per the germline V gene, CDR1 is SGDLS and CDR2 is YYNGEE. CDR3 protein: CASSVGRARNEKLFF. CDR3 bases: TGTGCCAGCAGCGTTGGCAGGGCCCGTAATGAAAAACTGTTTTTT.

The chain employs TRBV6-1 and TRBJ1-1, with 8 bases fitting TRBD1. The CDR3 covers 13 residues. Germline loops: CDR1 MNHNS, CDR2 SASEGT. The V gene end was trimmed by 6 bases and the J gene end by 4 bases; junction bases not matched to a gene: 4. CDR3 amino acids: CASRGQGSTEAFF. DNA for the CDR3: TGTGCCAGCAGAGGACAGGGCAGCACTGAAGCTTTCTTT.

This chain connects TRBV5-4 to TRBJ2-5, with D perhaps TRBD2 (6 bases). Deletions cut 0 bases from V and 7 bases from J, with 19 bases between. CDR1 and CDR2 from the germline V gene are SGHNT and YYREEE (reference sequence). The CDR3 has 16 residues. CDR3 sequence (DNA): TGTGCCAGCAGCTTGGCCGGGAGCTCCGGGGTTGGGACCCAGTACTTC. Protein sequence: CASSLAGSSGVGTQYF.